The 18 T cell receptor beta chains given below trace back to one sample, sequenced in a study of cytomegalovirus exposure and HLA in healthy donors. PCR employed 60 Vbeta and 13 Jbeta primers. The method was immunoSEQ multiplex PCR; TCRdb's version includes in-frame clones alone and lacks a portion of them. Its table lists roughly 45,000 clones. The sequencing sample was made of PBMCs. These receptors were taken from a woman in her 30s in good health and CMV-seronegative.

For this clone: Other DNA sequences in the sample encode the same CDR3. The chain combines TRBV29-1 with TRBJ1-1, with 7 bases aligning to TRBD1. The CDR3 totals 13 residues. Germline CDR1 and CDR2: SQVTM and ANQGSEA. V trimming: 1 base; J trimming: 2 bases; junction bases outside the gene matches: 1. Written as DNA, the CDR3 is TGCAGCGTTGAAGGACAGGGTAACACTGAAGCTTTCTTT. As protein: CSVEGQGNTEAFF.

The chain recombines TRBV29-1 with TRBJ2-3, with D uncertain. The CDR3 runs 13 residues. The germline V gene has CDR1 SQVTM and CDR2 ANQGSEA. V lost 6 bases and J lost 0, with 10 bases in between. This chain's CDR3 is CSVGERSTDTQYF. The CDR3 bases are TGCAGCGTAGGAGAGAGGAGCACAGATACGCAGTATTTT.

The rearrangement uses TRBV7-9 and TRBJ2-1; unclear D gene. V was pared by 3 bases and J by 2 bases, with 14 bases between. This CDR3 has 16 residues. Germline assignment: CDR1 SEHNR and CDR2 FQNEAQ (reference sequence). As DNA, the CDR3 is TGTGCCAGCAGCTTCCAAGCTCACCCAACCTACAATGAGCAGTTCTTC. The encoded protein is CASSFQAHPTYNEQFF.

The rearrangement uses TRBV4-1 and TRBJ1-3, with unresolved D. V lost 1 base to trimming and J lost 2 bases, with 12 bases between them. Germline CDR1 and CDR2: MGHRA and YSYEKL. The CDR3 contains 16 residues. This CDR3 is CASSQVTYQAGNTIYF. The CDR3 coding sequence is TGCGCCAGCAGCCAAGTAACCTACCAAGCTGGAAACACCATATATTTT.

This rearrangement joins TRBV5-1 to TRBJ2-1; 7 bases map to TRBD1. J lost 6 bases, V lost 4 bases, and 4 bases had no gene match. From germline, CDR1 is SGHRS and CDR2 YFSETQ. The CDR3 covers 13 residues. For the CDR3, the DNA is TGCGCCAGCAGCCGAGGGGACAGCAATGAGCAGTTCTTC. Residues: CASSRGDSNEQFF.

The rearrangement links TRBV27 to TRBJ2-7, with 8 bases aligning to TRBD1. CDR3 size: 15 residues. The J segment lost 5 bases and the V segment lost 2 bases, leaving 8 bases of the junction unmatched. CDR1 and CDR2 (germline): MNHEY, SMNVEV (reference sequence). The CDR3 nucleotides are TGTGCCAGCAGTTTAAGGACAGGGACCCGCGACGAGCAGTACTTC. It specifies CASSLRTGTRDEQYF.

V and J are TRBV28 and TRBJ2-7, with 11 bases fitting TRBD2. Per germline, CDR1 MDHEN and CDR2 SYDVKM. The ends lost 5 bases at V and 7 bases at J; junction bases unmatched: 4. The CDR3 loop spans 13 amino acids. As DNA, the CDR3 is TGTGCCAGCAGTCCGGGACTAGCGGCTGAGCAGTACTTC. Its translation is CASSPGLAAEQYF.

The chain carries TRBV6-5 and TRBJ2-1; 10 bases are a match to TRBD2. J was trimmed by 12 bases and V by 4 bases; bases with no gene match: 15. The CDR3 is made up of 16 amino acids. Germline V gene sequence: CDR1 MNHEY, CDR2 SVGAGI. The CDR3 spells CASSFRTSGGASGQFF. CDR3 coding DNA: TGTGCCAGCAGTTTCAGGACTAGCGGAGGGGCCTCTGGGCAGTTCTTC.

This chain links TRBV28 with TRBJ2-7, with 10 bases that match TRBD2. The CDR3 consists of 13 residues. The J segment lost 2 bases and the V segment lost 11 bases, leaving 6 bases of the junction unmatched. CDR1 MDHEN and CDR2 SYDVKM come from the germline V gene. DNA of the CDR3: TGTGCCGTGGCGAGCGGGAGGGCCTACGAGCAGTACTTC. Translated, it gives CAVASGRAYEQYF. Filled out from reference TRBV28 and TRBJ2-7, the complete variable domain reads DVKVTQSSRYLVKRTGEKVFLECVQDMDHENMFWYRQDPGLGLRLIYFSYDVKMKEKGDIPEGYSVSREKKERFSLILESASTNQTSMYLCAVASGRAYEQYFGPGTRLTVT.

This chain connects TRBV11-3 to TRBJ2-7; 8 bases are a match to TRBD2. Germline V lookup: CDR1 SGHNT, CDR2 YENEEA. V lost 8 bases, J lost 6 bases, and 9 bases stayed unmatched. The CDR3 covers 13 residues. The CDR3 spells CASRGSGSSEQYF. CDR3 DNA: TGTGCCAGCCGAGGCAGCGGGAGCAGCGAGCAGTACTTC.

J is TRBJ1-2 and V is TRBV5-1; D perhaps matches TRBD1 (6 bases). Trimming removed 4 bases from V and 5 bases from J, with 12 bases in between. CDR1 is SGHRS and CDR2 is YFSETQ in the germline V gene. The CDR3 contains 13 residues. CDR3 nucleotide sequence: TGCGCCAGCAGCCCGGCAGGGGTTTATGGCTACACCTTC. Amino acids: CASSPAGVYGYTF.

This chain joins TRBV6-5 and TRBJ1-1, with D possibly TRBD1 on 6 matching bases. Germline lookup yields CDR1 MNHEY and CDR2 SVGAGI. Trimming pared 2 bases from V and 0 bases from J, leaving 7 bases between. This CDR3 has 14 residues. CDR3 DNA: TGTGCCAGCAGTTACGGGACACTGAACACTGAAGCTTTCTTT. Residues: CASSYGTLNTEAFF.

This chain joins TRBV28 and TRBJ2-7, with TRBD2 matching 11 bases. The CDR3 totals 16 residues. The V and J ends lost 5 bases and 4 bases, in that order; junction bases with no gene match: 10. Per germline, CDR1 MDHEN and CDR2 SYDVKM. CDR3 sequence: CASSPQGTSGRYEQYF. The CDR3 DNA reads TGTGCCAGCAGTCCCCAAGGGACTAGCGGTAGGTACGAGCAGTACTTC. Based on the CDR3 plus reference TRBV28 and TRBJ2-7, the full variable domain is DVKVTQSSRYLVKRTGEKVFLECVQDMDHENMFWYRQDPGLGLRLIYFSYDVKMKEKGDIPEGYSVSREKKERFSLILESASTNQTSMYLCASSPQGTSGRYEQYFGPGTRLTVT.

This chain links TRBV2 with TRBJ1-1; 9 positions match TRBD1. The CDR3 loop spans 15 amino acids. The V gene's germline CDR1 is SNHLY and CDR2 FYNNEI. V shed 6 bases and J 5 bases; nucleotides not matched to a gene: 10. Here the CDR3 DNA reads TGTGCCAGCAGGGCCCGACAGGGGGGGAGTACTGAAGCTTTCTTT. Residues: CASRARQGGSTEAFF.

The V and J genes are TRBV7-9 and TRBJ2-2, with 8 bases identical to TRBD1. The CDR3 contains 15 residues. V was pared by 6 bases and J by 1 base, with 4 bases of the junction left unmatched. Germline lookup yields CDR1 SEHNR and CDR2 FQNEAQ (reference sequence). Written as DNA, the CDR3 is TGTGCCAGCAGTTCTGGACAGGGGAACACCGGGGAGCTGTTTTTT. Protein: CASSSGQGNTGELFF.

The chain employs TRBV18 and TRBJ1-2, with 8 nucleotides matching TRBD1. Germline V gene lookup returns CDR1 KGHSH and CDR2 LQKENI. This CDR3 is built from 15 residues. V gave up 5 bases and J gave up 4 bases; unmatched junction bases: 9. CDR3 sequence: CASSVTGDLIYGYTF. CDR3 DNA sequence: TGTGCCAGCTCAGTGACAGGGGATTTAATCTATGGCTACACCTTC.

The CDR3 sequence: CASSSEAGVIVETQYF. The CDR3 DNA reads TGCGCCAGCAGCTCCGAGGCAGGGGTGATTGTAGAGACCCAGTACTTC. This chain connects TRBV5-1 to TRBJ2-5; TRBD1 might be the D (6 bases). V lost 3 bases and J 4 bases, leaving 19 bases between the germline ends. The CDR3 runs to 16 residues. Germline CDR1 reads SGHRS; CDR2 reads YFSETQ.

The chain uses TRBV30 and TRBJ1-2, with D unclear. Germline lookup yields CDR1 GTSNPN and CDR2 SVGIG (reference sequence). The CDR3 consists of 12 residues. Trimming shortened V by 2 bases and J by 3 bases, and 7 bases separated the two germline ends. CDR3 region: CAWSPLYYGYTF. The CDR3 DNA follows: TGTGCCTGGAGTCCCTTATACTATGGCTACACCTTC.